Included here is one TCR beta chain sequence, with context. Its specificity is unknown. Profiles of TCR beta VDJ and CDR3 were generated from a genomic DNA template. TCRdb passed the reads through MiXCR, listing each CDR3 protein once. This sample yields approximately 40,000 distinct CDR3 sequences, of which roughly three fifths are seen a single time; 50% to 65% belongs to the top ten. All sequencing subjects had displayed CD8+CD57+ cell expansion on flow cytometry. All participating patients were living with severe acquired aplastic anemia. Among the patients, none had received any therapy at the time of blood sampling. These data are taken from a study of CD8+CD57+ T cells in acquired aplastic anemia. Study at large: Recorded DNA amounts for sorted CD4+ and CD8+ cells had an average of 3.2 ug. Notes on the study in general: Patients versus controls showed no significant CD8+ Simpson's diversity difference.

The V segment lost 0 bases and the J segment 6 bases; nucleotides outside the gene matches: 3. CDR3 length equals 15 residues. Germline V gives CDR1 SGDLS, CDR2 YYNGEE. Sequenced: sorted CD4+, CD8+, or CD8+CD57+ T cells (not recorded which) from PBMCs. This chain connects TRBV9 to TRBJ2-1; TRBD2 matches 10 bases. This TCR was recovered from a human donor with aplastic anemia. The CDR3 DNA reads TGTGCCAGCAGCGTAGAGGCTAGCGGGGGCAATGAGCAGTTCTTC. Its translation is CASSVEASGGNEQFF. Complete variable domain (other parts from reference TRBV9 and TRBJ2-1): DSGVTQTPKHLITATGQRVTLRCSPRSGDLSVYWYQQSLDQGLQFLIQYYNGEERAKGNILERFSAQQFPDLHSELNLSSLELGDSALYFCASSVEASGGNEQFFGPGTRLTVL.